This T cell receptor beta chain was sequenced during a study of cytomegalovirus exposure and HLA in healthy donors. Overall study: Prior work identified more than 90 million unique TCR beta sequences in some 180 million T cells.

To note about this clone: Its antigen is undetermined.

General study findings and limits: Specific recognition of CMV antigens was confirmed in vitro for three chains (all CMV-associated). A later analysis found TCR association rates differed by HLA locus, highest for DRB1 and lowest for HLA-C. Cytomegalovirus association was listed for 164 TCR beta chains.

Germline assignment: CDR1 ENHRY and CDR2 SYGVKD. The CDR3 totals 13 residues. Trimming stripped 2 bases from V and 4 bases from J, with 6 bases between. PCR involved 60 Vbeta and 13 Jbeta primers. The assay was immunoSEQ multiplex PCR, and TCRdb's table has in-frame clones only and misses some. The data show roughly 110,000 clones, with approximately 80% seen just once and 2% to 3% held by the top ten. The receptor's source is a female donor in good health and CMV-seronegative. The J gene is TRBJ1-3, the V gene TRBV10-3; D gene unclear. Sequencing was done on a sample of PBMCs. CDR3 amino acids: CAISERVGNTIYF. CDR3 nucleotide sequence: TGTGCCATCAGTGAGCGTGTCGGAAACACCATATATTTT.